This T cell receptor (beta chain) is from a study of T cell changes during pregnancy in multiple sclerosis (dated by TCRdb to about 2019). Notes on the research overall: Changes in the T cell repertoire over the course of pregnancy were examined in this study in women with multiple sclerosis.

Cut back by 6 bases and 5 bases, the V and J ends lie 13 bases apart. There are 13 amino acids in the CDR3, from cysteine to phenylalanine inclusive. Only the CDR3 DNA is retained, 39 bases long and in frame from the first base. The germline V gene yields MDHEN for CDR1 and SYDVKM for CDR2. As concerns this clone: Its antigen remains undetermined. No per-base quality is available; no much larger clone lies one base away.

Library preparation employed the immunoSEQ multiplex PCR assay. TCRdb's version of the immuneACCESS table is confined to in-frame rearrangements and falls short of the full clone set. An unresolved V gene accounts for under half of the shortfall where checked; the remainder is of unknown origin. Across this sample there are about 110,000 clones, with about 90% seen only once. The biggest ten clones account for approximately 1.5% of the sample. Recombination joined TRBV28 with TRBJ1-1, with the D gene call left open. This clonotype was sampled from a female donor with multiple sclerosis, enrolled in a pregnancy study. The source was peripheral blood, collected before pregnancy. The CDR3 protein: CASRVTVRTEAFF. The DNA reads as follows: TGTGCCAGCAGAGTCACAGTTCGAACTGAAGCTTTCTTT.